These 15 T cell receptor beta chains came from one sample sequenced in a study of blood T cell repertoires in COVID-19. Assay: immunoSEQ multiplex PCR; the TCRdb copy retains only in-frame clones and omits some. The table lists fewer than 20,000 clones, more than 85% of them singletons. The sample consisted of peripheral blood. These receptors were taken from a woman between 45 and 65 years old with active COVID-19.

V gene TRBV27 combines with J gene TRBJ1-3; 7 bases line up with TRBD1. From germline, CDR1 is MNHEY and CDR2 SMNVEV (reference sequence). This CDR3 has 15 residues. V gave up 5 bases and J gave up 4 bases; unmatched junction bases: 8. The CDR3, as DNA: TGTGCCAGCAGTCCAATGACAGGGATGGGAAACACCATATATTTT. Protein product: CASSPMTGMGNTIYF.

The CDR3 sequence is CASSLVRGSSYNEQFF. The CDR3 nucleotides read TGTGCCAGCAGCTTAGTCAGGGGGAGCTCCTACAATGAGCAGTTCTTC. The rearrangement uses TRBV11-2 and TRBJ2-1; 7 bases align to TRBD1. The CDR3 contains 16 residues. With V trimmed by 1 base and J by 0 bases, 3 bases remained unmatched. Germline-derived CDR1 and CDR2 are SGHAT and FQNNGV.

V gene TRBV9 combines with J gene TRBJ1-5; possible D gene TRBD1, 6 bases. Germline CDR1 reads SGDLS; CDR2 reads YYNGEE. The CDR3 is 19 amino acids. V was cut by 0 bases and J by 1 base, with 20 bases left in between. This CDR3 is CASSVGTSRGRRSNQPQHF. CDR3 nucleotide sequence: TGTGCCAGCAGCGTAGGGACATCCAGGGGTCGCCGAAGCAATCAGCCCCAGCATTTT.

J is TRBJ2-5 and V is TRBV24-1, with D maybe TRBD2 (5 bases). V lost 1 base, J lost 5 bases, and 13 bases lay in between. Germline V CDR1 and CDR2: KGHDR, SFDVKD. There are 15 residues in the CDR3. The CDR3 DNA is TGTGCCACCAGTGATTTTGGGCCCGGCGGGGAGACCCAGTACTTC. Translation gives CATSDFGPGGETQYF.

The J gene is TRBJ2-1, the V gene TRBV18, with TRBD1 matching over 8 bases. Germline-derived CDR1 and CDR2 are KGHSH and LQKENI. V lost 3 bases to trimming and J lost 6 bases; unmatched junction nucleotides: 7. The CDR3 consists of 15 residues. The CDR3 here is CASSPKTGGSNEQFF. CDR3 nucleotide sequence: TGTGCCAGCTCACCGAAAACAGGGGGAAGCAATGAGCAGTTCTTC.

The chain joins TRBV7-8 to TRBJ2-2; TRBD2 matches at 8 bases. V lost 8 bases, J lost 2 bases, and 4 bases stayed unmatched. Germline V gives CDR1 SGHVS, CDR2 FQNEAQ. The CDR3 has 14 amino acids. The CDR3 sequence is CASLAGTNTGELFF. CDR3 sequence (DNA): TGTGCCAGCTTAGCGGGGACTAACACCGGGGAGCTGTTTTTT.

This clone was counted a single time. The chain recombines TRBV6-6 with TRBJ2-7; possible D gene TRBD1, 5 bases. Trimming took off 8 bases at V and 7 bases at J, with 15 bases between the two ends. CDR1 is MNHNY, CDR2 SVGAGI, per germline (reference sequence). The CDR3 loop spans 12 amino acids. For the CDR3, the DNA is TGTGCCAGCTTAGGGGAAGGTGGGGAGCAGTACTTC. Translated: CASLGEGGEQYF.

The chain has TRBV18 and TRBJ1-2, with a possible D match to TRBD1 (5 bases). Trimming stripped 3 bases from V and 2 bases from J, with 7 bases between. CDR3 length: 13 amino acids. Germline CDR1 is KGHSH and CDR2 is LQKENI. CDR3 sequence: CASSPQGNYGYTF. CDR3 bases: TGTGCCAGCTCACCCCAGGGAAACTATGGCTACACCTTC.

The chain recombines TRBV3-1 (or the pseudogene TRBV3-2) with TRBJ2-2, with 15 bases lining up with TRBD2. Trimming at V came to 3 bases and at J to 2 bases, leaving 7 bases not matched to a gene. The germline V gene encodes CDR1 LGHDT and CDR2 YNNKEL (reference sequence). There are 19 residues in the CDR3. CDR3 protein: CASSQKPGLAGGNTGELFF. CDR3 DNA sequence: TGTGCCAGCAGCCAGAAGCCGGGACTAGCGGGAGGAAACACCGGGGAGCTGTTTTTT.

The chain uses TRBV28 and TRBJ1-2; TRBD1 matches at 11 bases. Germline CDR1 reads MDHEN; CDR2 reads SYDVKM. Trimming removed 6 bases from V and 4 bases from J; junction bases left unmatched: 7. The CDR3 consists of 15 residues. The CDR3 spells CASRPGQGARYGYTF. As DNA, the CDR3 is TGTGCCAGCAGGCCAGGACAGGGGGCTCGCTATGGCTACACCTTC.

The chain combines TRBV20-1 with TRBJ1-6; D perhaps matches TRBD1 (5 bases). V lost 4 bases and J 7 bases, leaving 5 bases between the germline ends. Germline CDR1 DFQATT, CDR2 SNEGSKA (reference sequence). CDR3 length equals 11 residues. The CDR3 sequence: CSAKGNSPLHF. Written as DNA, the CDR3 is TGCAGTGCTAAGGGGAATTCACCCCTCCACTTT.

To note about this clone: This sample includes further DNA sequences coding for the same CDR3. The CDR3 sequence is CASSEPAGGNSYNEQFF. CDR3 sequence (DNA): TGTGCCAGCAGTGAACCCGCAGGGGGCAATTCCTACAATGAGCAGTTCTTC. The genes are TRBV2 and TRBJ2-1; 8 bases align to TRBD1. CDR3 length: 17 amino acids. Trimming cost V 2 bases and J 1 base; bases outside gene matches: 7. Per the germline V gene, CDR1 is SNHLY and CDR2 is FYNNEI.

V gene TRBV28 combines with J gene TRBJ1-2; TRBD1 agrees at 10 bases. Germline V gene sequence: CDR1 MDHEN, CDR2 SYDVKM. J lost 8 bases, V lost 5 bases, and 8 bases had no gene match. The CDR3 contains 14 residues. CDR3 loop: CASSPPGQGGGYTF. The CDR3 DNA reads as TGTGCCAGCAGTCCCCCCGGACAGGGGGGGGGCTACACCTTC.

This chain connects TRBV5-6 to TRBJ2-3, with TRBD1 matching 7 bases. The J segment lost 0 bases and the V segment lost 4 bases, leaving 8 bases of the junction unmatched. This CDR3 has 16 residues. The germline gives CDR1 SGHDT, CDR2 YYEEEE. CDR3 protein: CASSPLGQQSTDTQYF. The DNA of the CDR3 is TGTGCCAGCAGCCCCTTGGGACAGCAAAGCACAGATACGCAGTATTTT.

CDR3 in DNA: TGCGCCAGCAGCCCCCTCGGCCAGGGGCCCCTCACCGGGGAGCTGTTTTTT. Its protein is CASSPLGQGPLTGELFF. The V gene is TRBV5-1, the J gene TRBJ2-2, with D tentatively TRBD1 (6 bases). Germline loops: CDR1 SGHRS, CDR2 YFSETQ. This CDR3 is built from 17 residues. V gave up 4 bases and J gave up 4 bases, with 20 bases separating them.